These 23 T cell receptor beta chains came from one sample sequenced in a study of blood T cell repertoires in COVID-19. Clones were read by immunoSEQ multiplex PCR, and TCRdb kept only the in-frame ones, dropping some. The table records approximately 440,000 clones, 90% of them present only once. Material for sequencing was PBMCs or T cells enriched from blood (not recorded which). The receptors come from a man aged 18 to 30 who had recovered from COVID-19.

The rearrangement uses TRBV6-1 and TRBJ2-2; D is possibly TRBD2 (6 bases). Germline V gives CDR1 MNHNS, CDR2 SASEGT. The CDR3 contains 16 residues. Trimming removed 4 bases at V and 4 bases at J, with 16 bases between. For the CDR3, the DNA is TGTGCCAGCAGTGGACTAGTGGCGTTCGGCACCGGGGAGCTGTTTTTT. Its translation: CASSGLVAFGTGELFF.

The CDR3 nucleotides read TGCAGCGACCGGACAGGGGGCGACTATGGCTACACCTTC. Its translation is CSDRTGGDYGYTF. This chain connects TRBV29-1 to TRBJ1-2, with TRBD1 identical over 11 bases. V dropped 7 bases and J dropped 3; count of bases not matched to a gene: 4. Germline V gene lookup returns CDR1 SQVTM and CDR2 ANQGSEA. There are 13 residues in the CDR3.

A word on this clone: Other nucleotide sequences from this sample produce the same CDR3. The CDR3 nucleotides are TGTGCCAGCAGCCCGGGACAGGAAGCTTTCTTT. Its protein product is CASSPGQEAFF. This rearrangement joins TRBV3-1 (or the pseudogene TRBV3-2) to TRBJ1-1; 7 positions match TRBD1. The V segment lost 4 bases and the J segment 8 bases; nucleotides outside the gene matches: 1. The CDR3 is 11 amino acids. From germline, CDR1 is LGHDT and CDR2 YNNKEL (reference sequence).

The rearrangement joins TRBV7-3 to TRBJ2-7; 7 nucleotides match TRBD1. CDR1 is SGHTA and CDR2 is FQGTGA in the germline V gene. The trim removed 5 bases at V and 6 bases at J, leaving 13 bases unmatched. This CDR3 has 15 amino acids. CDR3 coding DNA: TGTGCCAGCAGCGAAGGGGGCAGGGGACGGGGCGAGCAGTACTTC. Its translation: CASSEGGRGRGEQYF. Full variable domain (outside the CDR3, taken from reference TRBV7-3 and TRBJ2-7): GAGVSQTPSNKVTEKGKYVELRCDPISGHTALYWYRQSLGQGPEFLIYFQGTGAADDSGLPNDRFFAVRPEGSVSTLKIQRTERGDSAVYLCASSEGGRGRGEQYFGPGTRLTVT.

The chain is built from TRBV4-2 and TRBJ1-2; D is perhaps TRBD1 (5 bases). V lost 0 bases to trimming and J lost 5 bases, with 10 bases between them. CDR1 and CDR2 (germline): LGHNA, YNFKEQ. The CDR3 spans 14 residues. The CDR3 sequence is CASSQDADSYGYTF. The CDR3 region has the DNA TGTGCCAGCAGCCAAGATGCAGACAGTTATGGCTACACCTTC.

The genes are TRBV7-8 and TRBJ1-4; D might be TRBD1 (5 bases). V was clipped by 0 bases and J by 8 bases, with 16 bases between them. CDR1 and CDR2 from the germline V gene are SGHVS and FQNEAQ. There are 16 residues in the CDR3. CDR3 coding DNA: TGTGCCAGCAGCTTAGCCCAGGGTCATATTGAGGAAAAACTGTTTTTT. Translated: CASSLAQGHIEEKLFF.

This chain joins TRBV11-2 and TRBJ2-3, with a possible D match to TRBD1 (6 bases). CDR3 size: 18 residues. The V end lost 1 base, the J end lost 5 bases, and 22 bases lay between the germline ends. Germline V CDR1 and CDR2: SGHAT, FQNNGV. Here the CDR3 DNA reads TGTGCCAGCAGCTTAGTAGGCCCCCCGGGACACATCGGAGATACGCAGTATTTT. It codes for CASSLVGPPGHIGDTQYF.

The rearrangement joins TRBV2 to TRBJ1-4, with 10 positions matching TRBD1. Germline assignment: CDR1 SNHLY and CDR2 FYNNEI. V shed 4 bases and J 11 bases; nucleotides not matched to a gene: 10. The CDR3 is made up of 15 amino acids. This CDR3 is CASSAPGTGVVKLFF. The CDR3 DNA follows: TGTGCCAGCAGTGCCCCCGGGACAGGGGTCGTGAAACTGTTTTTT. Supplemented by reference TRBV2 and TRBJ1-4, the full variable domain reads EPEVTQTPSHQVTQMGQEVILRCVPISNHLYFYWYRQILGQKVEFLVSFYNNEISEKSEIFDDQFSVERPDGSNFTLKIRSTKLEDSAMYFCASSAPGTGVVKLFFGSGTQLSVL.

On this clone: The junction does not match germline at one end; this may be a read error. The chain carries TRBV28 and TRBJ1-2, with 10 bases fitting TRBD1. The CDR3 length is 12 residues. From germline, CDR1 is MDHEN and CDR2 SYDVKM. This CDR3 reads CASSSRTGGVSF. The CDR3 bases are TGTGCCAGCAGTTCACGGACAGGGGGAGTCTCCTTC.

The sample holds one count of this clone. The chain carries TRBV28 and TRBJ2-3; 8 nucleotides match TRBD2. Germline values: CDR1 MDHEN, CDR2 SYDVKM. The length of the CDR3 is 16 residues. V lost 6 bases, J lost 3 bases, and 11 bases stayed unmatched. The CDR3 is CASSSLLAGGTDTQYF. The CDR3 coding sequence is TGTGCCAGCAGCTCTCTTTTGGCGGGAGGTACAGATACGCAGTATTTT.

The chain uses TRBV4-1 and TRBJ2-2, with TRBD1 matching 9 bases. Germline V gives CDR1 MGHRA, CDR2 YSYEKL. The CDR3 length is 16 residues. V dropped 3 bases and J dropped 6; count of bases not matched to a gene: 8. This chain's CDR3 is CASSHLGQGIAGELFF. The CDR3 bases are TGCGCCAGCAGCCACTTGGGACAGGGAATCGCCGGGGAGCTGTTTTTT.

This clone was seen a single time. The chain couples TRBV2 to TRBJ2-7, with 8 bases identical to TRBD1. Germline V gene sequence: CDR1 SNHLY, CDR2 FYNNEI. The CDR3 is 16 residues long. The junction had 12 bases not matched to a gene; V was cut back by 6 bases and J by 2 bases. CDR3 sequence reads: CASSQRFRDRTYEQYF. In nucleotides, the CDR3 is TGTGCCAGCAGCCAACGATTCCGGGACAGGACCTACGAGCAGTACTTC.

The rearrangement joins TRBV5-1 to TRBJ2-7; 9 positions agree with TRBD1. This CDR3 has 13 residues. Losses at the gene ends were 2 bases for V and 6 bases for J; bases not matched to a gene: 3. Germline values: CDR1 SGHRS, CDR2 YFSETQ. The CDR3 sequence: CASSFTGGGEQYF. CDR3 nucleotides: TGCGCCAGCAGCTTCACAGGGGGCGGCGAGCAGTACTTC.

J is TRBJ2-7 and V is TRBV2; D might be TRBD2 (5 bases). Germline assignment: CDR1 SNHLY and CDR2 FYNNEI. The V end lost 0 bases, the J end lost 6 bases, and 15 bases lay between the germline ends. The CDR3 covers 15 residues. CDR3 sequence reads: CASSEAFVEGSEQYF. The CDR3 bases are TGTGCCAGCAGTGAAGCATTCGTTGAGGGTTCCGAGCAGTACTTC.

The rearrangement joins TRBV30 to TRBJ1-6; 11 bases line up with TRBD1. Unmatched junction bases numbered 4, after V lost 5 bases and J lost 10 bases. The germline V gene has CDR1 GTSNPN and CDR2 SVGIG (reference sequence). The CDR3 runs 13 residues. The CDR3 spells CAWGQGAVSPLHF. CDR3 in DNA: TGTGCCTGGGGACAGGGGGCAGTGTCACCCCTCCACTTT.

The chain has TRBV25-1 and TRBJ1-6; D might be TRBD1 (6 bases). This CDR3 has 16 residues. V was trimmed by 3 bases and J by 7 bases, leaving 16 bases between them. Per the germline V gene, CDR1 is MGHDK and CDR2 is SYGVNS. The CDR3 DNA reads as TGTGCCAGCAGTGACGGGGGGCTGGGTTGGAATTCACCCCTCCACTTT. Encoded protein: CASSDGGLGWNSPLHF.

The gene calls are TRBV25-1 and TRBJ1-6, with TRBD1 matching 10 bases. Unmatched junction bases numbered 3, after V lost 2 bases and J lost 8 bases. The CDR3 is 15 amino acids. Germline V gives CDR1 MGHDK, CDR2 SYGVNS. CDR3 DNA sequence: TGTGCCAGCAGTGAAATTGGACAGGGGGATTCACCCCTCCACTTT. Amino acids: CASSEIGQGDSPLHF.

The chain couples TRBV5-5 to TRBJ2-1; 9 bases fit TRBD1. The germline CDR1 and CDR2 sequences are SGHKS and YYEKEE (reference sequence). Trimming removed 0 bases from V and 1 base from J; junction bases left unmatched: 2. This CDR3 contains 16 residues. The CDR3 DNA sequence: TGTGCCAGCAGCTTGGCGGGACAGGGTTCCTACAATGAGCAGTTCTTC. Encoded protein: CASSLAGQGSYNEQFF. Based on the CDR3 plus reference TRBV5-5 and TRBJ2-1, the full variable domain is DAGVTQSPTHLIKTRGQQVTLRCSPISGHKSVSWYQQVLGQGPQFIFQYYEKEERGRGNFPDRFSARQFPNYSSELNVNALLLGDSALYLCASSLAGQGSYNEQFFGPGTRLTVL.

J is TRBJ1-2 and V is TRBV11-3, with D possibly being TRBD1 (5 bases). This CDR3 has 14 amino acids. The V gene lost 0 bases and the J gene lost 8 bases, with 13 bases spanning the gap. Germline lookup yields CDR1 SGHNT and CDR2 YENEEA. CDR3 residues: CASSLEKTARGYTF. For the CDR3, the DNA is TGTGCCAGCAGCTTAGAGAAGACAGCCAGAGGCTACACCTTC.

The chain carries TRBV6-6 and TRBJ2-6; 7 bases align to TRBD1. Trimming removed 5 bases from V and 0 bases from J; junction bases left unmatched: 7. The CDR3 runs to 17 residues. Germline V CDR1 and CDR2: MNHNY, SVGAGI (reference sequence). The CDR3 DNA follows: TGTGCCAGCAGTCAGGACAGGCCCCTCTCTGGGGCCAACGTCCTGACTTTC. Its protein is CASSQDRPLSGANVLTF.

The V call is TRBV5-1, the J call TRBJ1-3, with D unclear. The CDR3 is made up of 13 amino acids. Trimming took off 1 base at V and 2 bases at J, with 4 bases between the two ends. Germline V CDR1 and CDR2: SGHRS, YFSETQ. This CDR3 is CASSLSPGNTIYF. The DNA for the CDR3 is TGCGCCAGCAGCTTGTCTCCTGGAAACACCATATATTTT.

The CDR3 region is CASSPPSGNYGYTF. CDR3 sequence (DNA): TGTGCCAGCAGCCCGCCTTCGGGTAACTATGGCTACACCTTC. This sequence joins TRBV7-9 and TRBJ1-2; D unclear. Between the trimmed V and J ends, which lost 5 bases and 1 base, there was a span of 11 bases. CDR1 SEHNR and CDR2 FQNEAQ come from the germline V gene (reference sequence). The length of the CDR3 is 14 residues.

A single count supports this clone. The chain links TRBV12-3 or TRBV12-4 to TRBJ2-2; D is unclear. The CDR3 runs to 13 residues. V lost 7 bases and J 8 bases, leaving 14 bases between the germline ends. In DNA form, the CDR3 reads TGTGCCAGCAAAATGCCGAGTGCGGGGGAGCTGTTTTTT. Its protein is CASKMPSAGELFF.